This T cell receptor (beta chain) was obtained from a study of CD8+ T cells in alopecia areata. This clone has just a few counts. Its cognate antigen is unknown. As to treatment: oral pan-JAK inhibitor, 5-10 mg twice daily. The CDR3 has 15 amino acids. Trimming took 4 bases from V and 4 from J, leaving 17 bases between them. The V gene's germline CDR1 is SGHDT and CDR2 YYEEEE. Findings and limits, study-wide: With just one nonresponder, it is still uncertain whether baseline CD8+ expansion relates to response.

The authors extracted RNA and reverse transcribed it into cDNA as the sequencing template. Using immunoSEQ multiplex PCR, the repertoire was profiled, and TCRdb retains in-frame clones only, with some absent. The sample lists under 300,000 clones, 45% to 70% seen once, with 0.75% to 0.95% in the top ten. Sequencing used CD4+ T cells sorted from blood, obtained at approximately week 51, from a patient treated with tofacitinib. The clonotype originates from a human donor with alopecia areata. This chain links TRBV5-6 with TRBJ1-1, with D possibly being TRBD1 (6 bases). The CDR3 loop is CASSGAGAQGTEAFF. The CDR3 DNA reads as TGTGCCAGCAGCGGGGCGGGGGCGCAGGGCACTGAAGCTTTCTTT.